These T cell receptor beta chains were read from a single sample in a study of OX40 agonist ivuxolimab in advanced cancers. Sequenced by immunoSEQ multiplex PCR; TCRdb stores in-frame clones only, minus some. The table records about 35,000 clones, approximately 80% of them present only once. The sequencing here drew on CD4+ or CD8+ T cells sorted from blood, taken in a trial of the OX40 agonist ivuxolimab. The receptors shown here come from an adult with an advanced solid tumor such as melanoma, head and neck, liver or kidney cancer. Each CDR3 is given with its conserved first and last residue. The order of the fields is CDR3 protein, CDR3 DNA, CDR3 length, J gene, clone size, V gene, D gene. The D gene is left open where the match is weak. Size is stated for part of the rows, as once, few or many counts, or as a class when the clone is expanded.

CDR3 protein: CASSFSPGADTQYF
CDR3 DNA: TGTGCCAGTAGTTTTTCTCCAGGGGCAGATACGCAGTATTTT
CDR3 length: 14
J gene: TRBJ2-3
clone size: NA
V gene: TRBV19
D gene: NA

CDR3 protein: CASYALASNEQYF
CDR3 DNA: TGTGCCAGCTACGCCCTGGCGTCTAACGAGCAGTACTTC
CDR3 length: 13
J gene: TRBJ2-7
clone size: NA
V gene: TRBV6-5
D gene: NA

CDR3 protein: CASSLSDTQYF
CDR3 DNA: TGTGCCAGCAGCTTGTCAGATACGCAGTATTTT
CDR3 length: 11
J gene: TRBJ2-3
clone size: NA
V gene: TRBV11-2
D gene: NA

CDR3 protein: CASSQPQGGGYGYTF
CDR3 DNA: TGTGCCAGCAGCCAGCCACAGGGGGGGGGCTATGGCTACACCTTC
CDR3 length: 15
J gene: TRBJ1-2
clone size: NA
V gene: TRBV4-2
D gene: TRBD1

CDR3 protein: CASRDSYSYEQYF
CDR3 DNA: TGTGCCAGCAGGGACTCGTACTCCTACGAGCAGTACTTC
CDR3 length: 13
J gene: TRBJ2-7
clone size: NA
V gene: TRBV7-4
D gene: NA

CDR3 protein: CASSLEGIGLQETQYF
CDR3 DNA: TGTGCCAGCAGCTTAGAGGGGATCGGGTTACAAGAGACCCAGTACTTC
CDR3 length: 16
J gene: TRBJ2-5
clone size: NA
V gene: TRBV7-9
D gene: NA

CDR3 protein: CASSPHSGMVNEQFF
CDR3 DNA: TGCGCCAGCAGCCCACATAGCGGGATGGTAAATGAGCAGTTCTTC
CDR3 length: 15
J gene: TRBJ2-1
clone size: NA
V gene: TRBV4-1
D gene: TRBD2

CDR3 protein: CASSLFSPGQPQHF
CDR3 DNA: TGCGCCAGCAGCTTGTTCTCCCCGGGACAGCCCCAGCATTTT
CDR3 length: 14
J gene: TRBJ1-5
clone size: NA
V gene: TRBV5-1
D gene: NA

CDR3 protein: CATSPGTRGTGELFF
CDR3 DNA: TGTGCCACCTCCCCCGGGACTAGGGGCACCGGGGAGCTGTTTTTT
CDR3 length: 15
J gene: TRBJ2-2
clone size: once
V gene: TRBV19
D gene: TRBD2

CDR3 protein: CASSLSNSETQYF
CDR3 DNA: TGTGCCAGCAGTTTATCTAACAGCGAGACCCAGTACTTC
CDR3 length: 13
J gene: TRBJ2-5
clone size: NA
V gene: TRBV28
D gene: NA

CDR3 protein: CASSDGTDTQYF
CDR3 DNA: TGTGCCAGCAGTGACGGTACAGATACGCAGTATTTT
CDR3 length: 12
J gene: TRBJ2-3
clone size: once
V gene: TRBV2
D gene: NA

CDR3 protein: CASSPRTANYEQYF
CDR3 DNA: TGTGCCAGCAGTCCCCGGACAGCGAACTACGAGCAGTACTTC
CDR3 length: 14
J gene: TRBJ2-7
clone size: NA
V gene: TRBV27
D gene: NA

CDR3 protein: CASLSGNTEAFF
CDR3 DNA: TGTGCCAGTTTGTCGGGGAACACTGAAGCTTTCTTT
CDR3 length: 12
J gene: TRBJ1-1
clone size: NA
V gene: TRBV19
D gene: NA

CDR3 protein: CASSPLRGPSYEQYF
CDR3 DNA: TGTGCCAGCAGCCCTCTGCGAGGGCCGTCCTACGAGCAGTACTTC
CDR3 length: 15
J gene: TRBJ2-7
clone size: few
V gene: TRBV9
D gene: NA

CDR3 protein: CASNSHLADPYNEQFF
CDR3 DNA: TGTGCCAGTAACTCCCATCTAGCGGACCCCTACAATGAGCAGTTCTTC
CDR3 length: 16
J gene: TRBJ2-1
clone size: NA
V gene: TRBV19
D gene: TRBD2

CDR3 protein: CASSSRTGRYNEQFF
CDR3 DNA: TGTGCCAGCAGCTCGAGGACAGGGAGATACAATGAGCAGTTCTTC
CDR3 length: 15
J gene: TRBJ2-1
clone size: NA
V gene: TRBV7-9
D gene: TRBD1